The sequence of this TCR beta chain was determined in a study of T-cell reconstitution after alpha-beta-depleted transplantation in children (TCRdb year 2016). In terms of the full investigation: Using TCR repertoire profiling, the study quantitatively followed how T-cell immune reconstitution unfolded in children after TCRalphabeta/CD19-depleted allogeneic hematopoietic cell transplantation.

Unmatched junction bases come to 6, with V trimmed by 5 bases and J by 2 bases. The CDR3, cysteine through phenylalanine, is 16 amino acids long. The only DNA kept is the CDR3, 48 bases in frame from the first base. Per the germline V gene, MDHEN is the CDR1 and SYDVKM is the CDR2. Reading the label with the study, this specimen's treatment or condition is: allogeneic hematopoietic cell transplantation with graft depleted of TCRalphabeta T cells and CD19 B cells. Transplant recipients were children who received TCRalphabeta/CD19-depleted allogeneic hematopoietic cell grafts. The sample holds many counts of this clonotype. Its antigen is still unknown. Per-nucleotide qualities are absent, and no much larger clonotype sits a single base away. Library method: PCR. The instrument given in TCRdb is Illumina HiSeq 2500. To normalize quantification of the TCRbeta repertoire, the TCR libraries were built with molecular barcoding that relied on unique molecular identifiers. In TCRdb, the public reads were trimmed at Q25 with fastp and aligned with MiXCR, with productive beta chains retained. Rows are combined by CDR3 protein, so each entry shows the most common genes and DNA. This sample holds under 300,000 distinct CDR3 sequences; approximately 10% were observed only once. About a quarter of the sample belongs to the ten largest clones.

On the study overall, not on this receptor specifically: Apparently early alphabetaT-cell count recovery about two months after transplant reportedly relied on only several hundred rapidly expanded clones derived from non-depleted graft cells. In some patients, high TCRbeta diversity at day 60 was attributed to recipient T cells and intrathymic progenitors that had survived conditioning. Over the following months the frequencies of hyperexpanded clones went down, and after one year T-cell counts and TCRbeta diversity were mostly credited to newly produced T cells.

This chain is built from TRBV28 and TRBJ2-2, with TRBD1 matching 9 junction bases. The TCR comes from a male patient aged 2-10 years who had a stem cell transplant for chronic granulomatous disease, so the T cells may come from the graft donor. The sequenced sample was peripheral blood, obtained 180 days after TCRalphabeta/CD19-depleted stem cell transplant. The CDR3: CASSLRQGGNTGELFF. Read as DNA, the sequence is TGTGCCAGCAGTCTCCGACAGGGGGGTAACACCGGGGAGCTGTTTTTT. Where the CDR3 stops, the reference TRBV28 and TRBJ2-2 genes take over; the full variable domain is DVKVTQSSRYLVKRTGEKVFLECVQDMDHENMFWYRQDPGLGLRLIYFSYDVKMKEKGDIPEGYSVSREKKERFSLILESASTNQTSMYLCASSLRQGGNTGELFFGEGSRLTVL.